This TCR beta chain was recorded in a study of T cell responses to AZD1222 COVID-19 vaccine. General study points: When two AZD1222 doses had been given, Spike-specific TCR breadth and depth rose. There were vaccine-associated CD4 TCRs across spike, dominant at 160-218 and 743-854. Baseline testing showed seropositivity in only a handful of AZD1222 recipients. Females made up more of the donors, who were largely white British, and clonal diversity may have come out too low.

Repertoires were generated with immunoSEQ multiplex PCR, while TCRdb's copy carries only in-frame clones and drops some. Altogether 150,000 or so clones are present, roughly 87% being singletons, with the ten largest covering around 5%. Per germline, CDR1 SGHTA and CDR2 FQGNSA. There are 12 residues in the CDR3. This clone showed up just a few times. The target antigen is unknown. At one boundary the junction diverges from the germline segment, which might be a read error. The TCR comes from an adult in good health. The sample was peripheral blood, taken on day 0 of AZD1222 vaccination. The rearrangement links TRBV7-2 to TRBJ1-1; TRBD1 might be the D (6 bases). The CDR3 reads CASSFSRGEGLF. Here the CDR3 DNA reads TGTGCCAGCAGCTTTTCCAGGGGCGAAGGGCTCTTT.